The source of this T cell receptor (beta chain) is a study of T cell responses to AZD1222 COVID-19 vaccine. This CDR3 is built from 13 residues. Per germline, CDR1 LNHNV and CDR2 YYDKDF (reference sequence). Trimming cost V 5 bases and J 2 bases; bases outside gene matches: 2. As to this clone: The target antigen is unknown.

TCRdb's copy holds only in-frame clones and misses some; the assay was immunoSEQ multiplex PCR. Among about 120,000 clones listed, 80% to 90% were seen once. Whole-study results and caveats: Rises in breadth and depth of Spike-specific TCRs came after two AZD1222 doses. Researchers took repertoire samples only after the peak T cell response had come.

The chain employs TRBV15 and TRBJ1-2; TRBD1 matches at 7 bases. The receptor comes from an adult in good health. Material: peripheral blood, obtained on day 0 of AZD1222 vaccination. The CDR3 loop is CATSPGQNYGYTF. The CDR3 DNA follows: TGTGCCACCAGCCCGGGACAGAACTATGGCTACACCTTC.